This T cell receptor (beta chain) is drawn from a study of regulatory T cells in long-lasting Graves disease. This clonotype has just a few counts. Time point in this sample: newly diagnosed GD, antithyroid drugs for less than 3 months. The TCR library used RNA extracted from PBMCs. Through Arm-PCR of CDR3 regions and iRepertoire HTBI primers, TCR beta libraries were built. Each CDR3 protein gets one entry after TCRdb re-called the multiplex PCR reads with MiXCR. This sample has around 480,000 distinct CDR3 sequences, with 16% found just once. V was cut by 1 base and J by 2 bases, with 6 bases left in between. The CDR3 length is 13 residues. Germline CDR1 MGHRA, CDR2 YSYEKL. The sample was also linked to a second study, of T cells in Graves' hyperthyroidism and ophthalmopathy.

This material consisted of peripheral blood mononuclear cells (PBMCs), taken at new diagnosis, from a patient treated with antithyroid drugs. The TCR sequence derives from a woman in her forties or fifties with Graves disease. The chain employs TRBV4-1 and TRBJ2-7; D perhaps matches TRBD1 (5 bases). The CDR3 region is CASSQVGAYEQYF. CDR3 bases: TGCGCCAGCAGCCAAGTAGGGGCCTACGAGCAGTACTTC.